Each of the 18 T cell receptor beta chains below was sequenced from the same sample in a study of blood T cell repertoires in COVID-19. Produced via immunoSEQ multiplex PCR; TCRdb's table is partial and in-frame only. Seen here are about 76,000 clones, 65% to 85% observed once, and the top ten hold roughly 18%. Sequencing input: peripheral blood. These receptors came from a woman aged 60-75 years with acute or convalescent COVID-19.

In this sample, this clone turned up once. The chain carries TRBV2 and TRBJ1-2, with TRBD1 matching 10 bases. The CDR3 consists of 15 residues. Germline V lookup: CDR1 SNHLY, CDR2 FYNNEI. The V gene end was trimmed by 4 bases and the J gene end by 8 bases; junction bases not matched to a gene: 10. The CDR3 here is CASSVQGQGIEGYTF. As DNA, the CDR3 is TGTGCCAGCAGTGTACAGGGACAGGGGATAGAAGGCTACACCTTC.

The chain links TRBV5-1 to TRBJ2-4; D unclear. The CDR3 length is 16 residues. V gave up 2 bases and J gave up 0 bases, with 12 bases separating them. CDR1 and CDR2 (germline): SGHRS, YFSETQ. Written as DNA, the CDR3 is TGCGCCAGCAGCTTTGGGCATTCACTAGCCAAAAACATTCAGTACTTC. It encodes CASSFGHSLAKNIQYF. Together with reference TRBV5-1 and TRBJ2-4, the CDR3 gives the full variable domain: KAGVTQTPRYLIKTRGQQVTLSCSPISGHRSVSWYQQTPGQGLQFLFEYFSETQRNKGNFPGRFSGRQFSNSRSEMNVSTLELGDSALYLCASSFGHSLAKNIQYFGAGTRLSVL.

This clone was counted once. The chain couples TRBV7-2 to TRBJ2-7; 7 bases are shared with TRBD2. The germline gives CDR1 SGHTA, CDR2 FQGNSA. There are 16 residues in the CDR3. J was trimmed by 3 bases and V by 1 base; bases with no gene match: 9. CDR3 region: CASSLVGGNSGYEQYF. The CDR3 DNA reads TGTGCCAGCAGCTTAGTCGGGGGGAACTCAGGCTACGAGCAGTACTTC.

The chain uses TRBV28 and TRBJ1-5; 7 bases align to TRBD1. The CDR3 contains 12 residues. From germline, CDR1 is MDHEN and CDR2 SYDVKM. Trimming cost V 6 bases and J 4 bases; bases outside gene matches: 0. The CDR3 DNA follows: TGTGCCAGCAGACAGGGGAATCAGCCCCAGCATTTT. Residues: CASRQGNQPQHF.

V gene TRBV7-2 combines with J gene TRBJ2-5; possibly TRBD1 for D (5 bases). This CDR3 spans 14 amino acids. The germline V and J ends were trimmed by 0 bases and 5 bases, with 10 bases remaining between them. CDR1 is SGHTA and CDR2 is FQGNSA in the germline V gene. The CDR3 DNA reads as TGTGCCAGCAGCTTAGCGGGGCGTGCGGAGACCCAGTACTTC. This sequence encodes CASSLAGRAETQYF.

The chain employs TRBV10-3 and TRBJ2-1, with TRBD2 matching over 9 bases. This CDR3 is built from 17 residues. Looked up from germline, CDR1 is ENHRY and CDR2 is SYGVKD. After removal of 3 bases from V and 0 bases from J, the junction contained 6 bases not matched to a gene. The CDR3 protein is CAISDLAGDSSYNEQFF. CDR3 DNA sequence: TGTGCCATCAGTGATTTAGCGGGGGATAGCTCCTACAATGAGCAGTTCTTC.

The chain couples TRBV19 to TRBJ1-2; D gene unclear. This CDR3 has 17 amino acids. Germline V gene data show CDR1 as LNHDA and CDR2 as SQIVND (reference sequence). The ends were cut back, 0 bases at V and 4 bases at J, with 18 bases in the middle. CDR3 sequence reads: CASSIDPALDTSYGYTF. CDR3 coding DNA: TGTGCCAGTAGTATAGATCCGGCGCTCGACACGTCCTATGGCTACACCTTC.

The chain recombines TRBV10-2 with TRBJ1-1; D unclear. Trimming shortened V by 4 bases and J by 4 bases, and 7 bases separated the two germline ends. This CDR3 contains 12 residues. Germline CDR1 is WSHSY and CDR2 is SAAADI. CDR3 in DNA: TGCGCCAGCAGTGGAAGTAGCACTGAAGCTTTCTTT. The encoded protein is CASSGSSTEAFF.

The chain carries TRBV6-1 and TRBJ2-7; the D gene is possibly TRBD2 (6 bases). Trimming took off 1 base at V and 2 bases at J, with 12 bases between the two ends. The CDR3 sequence is 15 residues long. Germline CDR1 is MNHNS and CDR2 is SASEGT. CDR3 in amino acids: CASSEGGGVTYEQYF. CDR3 bases: TGTGCCAGCAGTGAAGGGGGAGGAGTCACCTACGAGCAGTACTTC.

V usage is TRBV27 and J usage is TRBJ1-1; D is ambiguous. V gave up 4 bases and J gave up 3 bases, with 15 bases separating them. The CDR3 sequence is 15 residues long. Germline loops: CDR1 MNHEY, CDR2 SMNVEV (reference sequence). As DNA, the CDR3 is TGTGCCAGCAGTTCTTTGGGTACGGCGGACACTGAAGCTTTCTTT. Translating gives CASSSLGTADTEAFF.

This clone has ten or more counts. V usage is TRBV7-2 and J usage is TRBJ1-5; 8 bases align to TRBD1. Germline lookup yields CDR1 SGHTA and CDR2 FQGNSA. V was clipped by 5 bases and J by 6 bases; unmatched bases: 9. The CDR3 sequence is 15 residues long. The CDR3 loop reads CASSPQPGGGQPQHF. The CDR3 region has the DNA TGTGCCAGCAGCCCACAGCCAGGGGGCGGTCAGCCCCAGCATTTT.

This clone was seen once. V gene TRBV12-3 or TRBV12-4 combines with J gene TRBJ1-5; perhaps TRBD1 as D (5 bases). The CDR3 covers 13 residues. Trimming removed 6 bases at V and 5 bases at J, with 11 bases between. In DNA form, the CDR3 reads TGTGCCAGCAGCTCGGCGGGGGATCAGCCCCAGCATTTT. It is translated as CASSSAGDQPQHF.

The chain employs TRBV10-3 and TRBJ1-6; D gene unclear. The CDR3 spans 17 residues. CDR1 and CDR2 from the germline V gene are ENHRY and SYGVKD. V lost 6 bases to trimming and J lost 4 bases, with 19 bases between them. The CDR3 spells CAISRGEGAGYNSPLHF. The CDR3 DNA sequence: TGTGCCATCAGCCGCGGTGAAGGAGCCGGGTATAATTCACCCCTCCACTTT.

The V and J genes are TRBV5-1 and TRBJ1-1; tentative D call: TRBD1 (6 bases). The V gene lost 4 bases and the J gene lost 1 base, with 11 bases spanning the gap. Germline V gene lookup returns CDR1 SGHRS and CDR2 YFSETQ. The CDR3 has 14 residues. The CDR3 loop is CASSPGDWNTEAFF. In nucleotides, the CDR3 is TGCGCCAGCAGCCCAGGGGATTGGAACACTGAAGCTTTCTTT.

This chain uses TRBV6-5 with TRBJ1-1, with 11 bases fitting TRBD1. This CDR3 contains 14 residues. The ends lost 6 bases at V and 5 bases at J; junction bases unmatched: 5. Germline values: CDR1 MNHEY, CDR2 SVGAGI. CDR3 nucleotide sequence: TGTGCCAGCAGACCCGGGACAGGGGGGACTGAAGCTTTCTTT. This encodes CASRPGTGGTEAFF.

The chain couples TRBV5-4 to TRBJ1-2; 7 bases map to TRBD1. The CDR3 runs to 12 residues. V was pared by 4 bases and J by 7 bases, with 4 bases of the junction left unmatched. Germline lookup yields CDR1 SGHNT and CDR2 YYREEE (reference sequence). This CDR3 is CASSQDRAGYTF. CDR3 DNA sequence: TGTGCCAGCAGCCAAGACAGGGCTGGCTACACCTTC.

This clone was seen just once. The rearrangement joins TRBV5-1 to TRBJ1-6; 7 nucleotides agree with TRBD1. Germline trimming cut 3 bases from V and 7 bases from J; bases unmatched to any gene: 7. Germline V gene sequence: CDR1 SGHRS, CDR2 YFSETQ. The CDR3 spans 15 residues. The CDR3 region is CASSWADRVNSPLHF. CDR3 DNA: TGCGCCAGCAGCTGGGCTGACAGGGTAAATTCACCCCTCCACTTT.

The rearrangement uses TRBV12-3 or TRBV12-4 and TRBJ1-2; 7 nucleotides match TRBD1. The CDR3 extends over 13 amino acids. V dropped 6 bases and J dropped 2; count of bases not matched to a gene: 3. The CDR3 is CASRRGQNYGYTF. CDR3 DNA: TGTGCCAGCAGACGGGGACAGAACTATGGCTACACCTTC.